Listed here is a single T cell receptor beta chain. This sample is drawn from a study of blood T cell repertoires in COVID-19. Study at large: Specimens from acute and convalescent COVID-19 originated in the United States, Italy and Spain.

This CDR3 region has 19 residues. Trimming removed 1 base from V and 4 bases from J; junction bases left unmatched: 10. CDR1 is SGHNT and CDR2 is YENEEA in the germline V gene. Original processing methods: From reference gene primer amplification, estimates of nucleated cell counts were derived. Clones were read by immunoSEQ multiplex PCR, and TCRdb kept only the in-frame ones, dropping some. V, J and clone size were drawn from that table, and D and trimming were deduced from the DNA. This sample has approximately 89,000 clones; about 81% occur once, and the top ten carry approximately 13%. The sequenced sample consisted of peripheral blood. The clonotype originates from a human donor in a cohort sampled during active COVID-19. J is TRBJ2-1 and V is TRBV11-3; 13 bases are shared with TRBD2. For the CDR3, the DNA is TGTGCCAGCAGCTTAGCTCGACTAGCGGGGGGCCTACCTTACAATGAGCAGTTCTTC. It codes for CASSLARLAGGLPYNEQFF.